Following are 22 T cell receptor beta chains from one sample sequenced in a study of response to subunit inactivated influenza vaccine. TCRdb re-called the RT-PCR reads through MiXCR, storing one row per CDR3 protein. The sample lists around 200,000 distinct CDR3 sequences; approximately 12% were seen once. In addition, the sample was reused for a study of T cells expressing NK-cell markers. Per that paper: The authors generated TCR beta cDNA through 5'RACE template switching with UMIs.

The input for sequencing was CD8+ T cells sorted from PBMCs, taken approximately 12 days after vaccination. Receptors originate from a man aged 45-65 years who received an inactivated influenza vaccine.

This clonotype occurred once. This sequence joins TRBV12-3 or TRBV12-4 and TRBJ2-1; D might be TRBD2 (6 bases). The CDR3 loop spans 14 amino acids. V was pared by 7 bases and J by 6 bases, with 16 bases between. CDR3 sequence (DNA): TGTGCCAGCAACCGGGACTCAGTCGTCAATGAGCAGTTCTTC. Protein: CASNRDSVVNEQFF.

This chain uses TRBV6-2 or TRBV6-3 with TRBJ2-1; D gene uncertain. This CDR3 has 14 amino acids. Per the germline V gene, CDR1 is MNHEY and CDR2 is SVGEGT. Trimming left V 0 bases short and J 2 bases short, with 5 bases between. The CDR3 reads CASSYSATYNEQFF. DNA for the CDR3: TGTGCCAGCAGTTACTCGGCAACCTACAATGAGCAGTTCTTC.

This clonotype was seen only a few times. V gene TRBV7-6 combines with J gene TRBJ2-1; TRBD1 agrees at 12 bases. Trimming at V came to 3 bases and at J to 8 bases, leaving 5 bases not matched to a gene. The CDR3 sequence is 15 residues long. The germline CDR1 and CDR2 sequences are SGHVS and FNYEAQ. In DNA, the CDR3 is TGTGCCAGCAGCTTGGGACAGGGGGCATACTATGAGCAGTTCTTC. Amino acids: CASSLGQGAYYEQFF.

The rearrangement links TRBV4-3 to TRBJ2-7; TRBD1 is a possible D gene (5 bases). Germline CDR1 LGHNA, CDR2 YSLEER. CDR3 length: 15 amino acids. V shed 2 bases and J shed 4 bases, with 15 bases lying between them. The CDR3 region has the DNA TGCGCCAGCAGCCAAACCCAGGGCCTCAGGTACGAGCAGTACTTC. Protein sequence: CASSQTQGLRYEQYF.

The CDR3 DNA sequence: TGTGCCAGCAGGTCGGGGACAGGGACCCCCTACGAGCAGTACTTC. Translated, it gives CASRSGTGTPYEQYF. The chain is built from TRBV11-2 and TRBJ2-7; 9 bases match TRBD1. The J segment lost 2 bases and the V segment lost 6 bases, leaving 8 bases of the junction unmatched. CDR1 and CDR2 (germline): SGHAT, FQNNGV. The CDR3 totals 15 residues.

The table lists this clonotype with a few counts. The J gene is TRBJ2-7, the V gene TRBV4-2; D not certain. The V end lost 0 bases, the J end lost 2 bases, and 5 bases lay between the germline ends. The germline V gene encodes CDR1 LGHNA and CDR2 YNFKEQ. The CDR3 loop spans 13 amino acids. The CDR3 loop is CASSQDRTYEQYF. In nucleotides, the CDR3 is TGTGCCAGCAGCCAAGATCGGACCTACGAGCAGTACTTC.

The rearrangement joins TRBV4-1 to TRBJ2-2, with 7 nucleotides matching TRBD2. The CDR3 is made up of 14 amino acids. The V gene end was trimmed by 1 base and the J gene end by 6 bases; junction bases not matched to a gene: 2. Germline values: CDR1 MGHRA, CDR2 YSYEKL. CDR3 in DNA: TGCGCCAGCAGCCAAGGGGGGGGAGCCGGGGAGCTGTTTTTT. Its protein product is CASSQGGGAGELFF.

The chain links TRBV11-1 to TRBJ2-6; D is ambiguous. CDR1 is SGHAT, CDR2 FQDESV, per germline (reference sequence). Trimming stripped 2 bases from V and 2 bases from J, with 19 bases between. The CDR3 consists of 19 residues. Written as DNA, the CDR3 is TGTGCCAGCAGCTTATCTGGGGTGGGCGGAGTTGCTGGGGCCAACGTCCTGACTTTC. This translates into CASSLSGVGGVAGANVLTF.

The chain couples TRBV5-1 to TRBJ2-1, with D perhaps matching TRBD1 (5 bases). V was cut by 1 base and J by 3 bases, with 8 bases left in between. CDR1 is SGHRS and CDR2 is YFSETQ in the germline V gene. The CDR3 sequence is 14 residues long. This chain's CDR3 is CASSLRQYYNEQFF. CDR3 in DNA: TGCGCCAGCAGCTTGAGACAGTACTACAATGAGCAGTTCTTC.

V usage is TRBV7-2 and J usage is TRBJ2-3, with D possibly matching TRBD1 (5 bases). Germline values: CDR1 SGHTA, CDR2 FQGNSA. The CDR3 sequence is 16 residues long. Trimming stripped 2 bases from V and 0 bases from J, with 12 bases between. CDR3: CASSLSGWESTDTQYF. CDR3 nucleotides: TGTGCCAGCAGCTTATCAGGGTGGGAAAGCACAGATACGCAGTATTTT.

The V call is TRBV12-3 or TRBV12-4, the J call TRBJ2-7; TRBD2 matches 13 bases. Trimming at V came to 5 bases and at J to 6 bases, leaving 4 bases not matched to a gene. The CDR3 has 14 amino acids. CDR3 DNA: TGTGCCAGCAGTCCCGGGACTAGCGGGACCGAGCAGTACTTC. Translated: CASSPGTSGTEQYF.

The sample holds many counts of this clonotype. J is TRBJ1-2 and V is TRBV12-3 or TRBV12-4; maybe TRBD1 (5 bases). V lost 7 bases to trimming and J lost 7 bases, with 13 bases between them. The CDR3 totals 12 residues. CDR3 sequence: CASTYGGGGYTF. CDR3 in DNA: TGTGCCAGCACCTATGGGGGGGGTGGCTACACCTTC.

This clonotype showed up just a few times. The J gene is TRBJ2-1, the V gene TRBV12-3 or TRBV12-4, with D perhaps TRBD1 (6 bases). V was pared by 9 bases and J by 7 bases, with 19 bases between. CDR3 size: 14 residues. CDR3 sequence reads: CASKGLEGGNEQFF. As DNA, the CDR3 is TGTGCCAGTAAGGGCTTGGAAGGGGGAAATGAGCAGTTCTTC.

A few counts support this clonotype. The rearrangement uses TRBV7-8 and TRBJ1-5; D is ambiguous. The CDR3 is 18 amino acids. CDR1 is SGHVS, CDR2 FQNEAQ, per germline. Between the trimmed V and J ends, which lost 0 bases and 6 bases, there was a span of 21 bases. The CDR3 sequence is CASSLARFEGRSAQPQHF. DNA for the CDR3: TGTGCCAGCAGCTTAGCCCGCTTTGAAGGGAGGTCGGCTCAGCCCCAGCATTTT. Full variable domain (rest looked up from reference TRBV7-8 and TRBJ1-5): GAGVSQSPRYKVAKRGQDVALRCDPISGHVSLFWYQQALGQGPEFLTYFQNEAQLDKSGLPSDRFFAERPEGSVSTLKIQRTQQEDSAVYLCASSLARFEGRSAQPQHFGDGTRLSIL.

The genes are TRBV19 and TRBJ2-3; 8 bases fit TRBD2. Looked up from germline, CDR1 is LNHDA and CDR2 is SQIVND (reference sequence). The CDR3 runs 15 residues. Unmatched junction bases numbered 8, after V lost 3 bases and J lost 6 bases. The CDR3 region has the DNA TGTGCCAGTAGTATGTGGCGGGAGGACTTCGATACGCAGTATTTT. This gives the protein CASSMWREDFDTQYF.

This clonotype turned up a few times. The chain combines TRBV6-5 with TRBJ1-2, with unresolved D. The CDR3 contains 14 residues. Deletions cut 2 bases from V and 0 bases from J, with 7 bases between. Germline V gene data show CDR1 as MNHEY and CDR2 as SVGAGI. Written as DNA, the CDR3 is TGTGCCAGCAGTTACACAGTGACTAACTATGGCTACACCTTC. It specifies CASSYTVTNYGYTF.

J is TRBJ2-1 and V is TRBV19; D uncertain. The CDR3 covers 14 residues. CDR1 LNHDA and CDR2 SQIVND come from the germline V gene (reference sequence). Trimming took off 7 bases at V and 0 bases at J, with 10 bases between the two ends. The CDR3 here is CASTPTGSYNEQFF. CDR3 nucleotides: TGTGCCAGTACCCCGACTGGCTCCTACAATGAGCAGTTCTTC.

The chain employs TRBV6-1 and TRBJ1-3, with a tentative D call TRBD1 (6 bases). The ends were cut back, 4 bases at V and 0 bases at J, with 13 bases in the middle. The germline V gene encodes CDR1 MNHNS and CDR2 SASEGT. The CDR3 extends over 16 amino acids. The CDR3 protein is CASSVYRDNSGNTIYF. The DNA of the CDR3 is TGTGCCAGCAGTGTCTACCGGGACAACTCTGGAAACACCATATATTTT.

In its sample, this clonotype was seen many times. The rearrangement links TRBV12-3 or TRBV12-4 to TRBJ2-3; 7 bases are shared with TRBD2. J was trimmed by 2 bases and V by 4 bases; bases with no gene match: 6. The CDR3 contains 15 residues. The chain's CDR3 is CASSSLADFTDTQYF. CDR3 bases: TGTGCCAGCAGTTCCCTAGCGGACTTCACAGATACGCAGTATTTT.

This clonotype appeared a few times. The gene calls are TRBV20-1 and TRBJ2-1; perhaps TRBD1 as D (6 bases). This CDR3 contains 14 residues. V was pared by 6 bases and J by 0 bases, with 12 bases between. Germline V gene sequence: CDR1 DFQATT, CDR2 SNEGSKA (reference sequence). CDR3 in amino acids: CSATADSSYNEQFF. CDR3 coding DNA: TGCAGTGCCACGGCGGACAGCTCCTACAATGAGCAGTTCTTC.

This clonotype was counted ten times or more. The chain employs TRBV6-5 and TRBJ1-2; 7 nucleotides match TRBD1. The germline gives CDR1 MNHEY, CDR2 SVGAGI. CDR3 length equals 14 residues. With 4 bases clipped from V and 2 bases from J, the junction kept 4 bases outside the gene matches. Here the CDR3 reads CASSLTGTNYGYTF. DNA of the CDR3: TGTGCCAGCAGTTTGACAGGGACAAACTATGGCTACACCTTC.

This clonotype was detected only once. CDR3 region: CASSVGLGETQYF. The DNA of the CDR3 is TGTGCCAGCAGCGTAGGGCTAGGAGAGACCCAGTACTTC. This chain connects TRBV9 to TRBJ2-5; no definite D call. The ends were cut back, 0 bases at V and 4 bases at J, with 7 bases in the middle. The CDR3 is made up of 13 amino acids. The germline V gene encodes CDR1 SGDLS and CDR2 YYNGEE.